This T cell receptor beta chain was found in a study of persistence of HIV-infected CD4 T cells. The libraries were made with immunoSEQ version 4 in survey mode. Profiling relied on immunoSEQ multiplex PCR, and the TCRdb table lists in-frame clones only, not all of them. There are over 35,000 clones in the sample; about 89% occur only once, and approximately 0.97% lies in the top ten. As for this clone: The antigen is not known.

Cells were stimulated nonspecifically with anti-CD3/anti-CD28 magnetic beads. Responding CD4+ T cells were sorted by upregulation of both CD40 ligand and CD69. Sequencing used CD4+ T cells sorted from PBMCs after roughly 18-hour stimulation, obtained from a patient who received antiretroviral therapy. The TCR originated in an adult man with HIV who was CMV-seropositive.

Here the CDR3 reads CASSPPRTGFSWPEAFF. CDR3 DNA: TGTGCCAGCTCACCGCCTCGGACAGGGTTTTCGTGGCCTGAAGCTTTCTTT. This sequence joins TRBV18 and TRBJ1-1; 8 bases match TRBD1. Germline CDR1 and CDR2: KGHSH and LQKENI. The V segment lost 3 bases and the J segment 6 bases; nucleotides outside the gene matches: 15. The CDR3 loop spans 17 amino acids.